This T cell receptor beta chain was found in a study of blood T cell repertoires in COVID-19. Study background: The analysed material was cDNA or gDNA that came from T cells, B-cell-depleted T cells, or PBMCs.

In the authors' workflow: Nucleated cell counts were estimated from reference gene primer amplification. The method was immunoSEQ multiplex PCR; TCRdb's version includes in-frame clones alone and lacks a portion of them. Clone size and V and J calls were adopted from that table, with D and trimming inferred from the DNA. This sample has about 180,000 clones, with about 81% found just once. The trim removed 6 bases at V and 7 bases at J, leaving 11 bases unmatched. CDR1 and CDR2 from the germline V gene are SNHLY and FYNNEI. The CDR3 length is 16 residues. Sequencing was performed on peripheral blood. The V and J genes are TRBV2 and TRBJ2-1; 11 bases agree with TRBD2. The TCR comes from a woman of 80 years or more with COVID-19, enrolled during active disease. CDR3 sequence: CASSVLAGGLGNEQFF. CDR3 bases: TGTGCCAGCAGCGTTCTAGCGGGAGGTCTGGGAAATGAGCAGTTCTTC. Full variable domain (remainder filled in from reference TRBV2 and TRBJ2-1): EPEVTQTPSHQVTQMGQEVILRCVPISNHLYFYWYRQILGQKVEFLVSFYNNEISEKSEIFDDQFSVERPDGSNFTLKIRSTKLEDSAMYFCASSVLAGGLGNEQFFGPGTRLTVL.